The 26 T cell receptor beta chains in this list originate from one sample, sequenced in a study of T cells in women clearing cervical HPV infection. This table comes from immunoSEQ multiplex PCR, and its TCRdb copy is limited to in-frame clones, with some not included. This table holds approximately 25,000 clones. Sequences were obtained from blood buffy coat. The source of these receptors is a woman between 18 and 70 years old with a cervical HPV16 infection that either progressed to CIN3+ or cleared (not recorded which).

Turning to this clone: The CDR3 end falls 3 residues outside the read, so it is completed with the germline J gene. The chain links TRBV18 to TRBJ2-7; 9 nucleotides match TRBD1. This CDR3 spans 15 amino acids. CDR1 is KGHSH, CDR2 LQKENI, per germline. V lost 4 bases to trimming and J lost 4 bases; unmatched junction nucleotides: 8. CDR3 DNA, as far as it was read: TGTGCCAGCTCACGGCCCGACAGGGGGGGTTACGAG. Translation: CASSRPDRGGYE. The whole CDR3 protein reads CASSRPDRGGYEQYF.

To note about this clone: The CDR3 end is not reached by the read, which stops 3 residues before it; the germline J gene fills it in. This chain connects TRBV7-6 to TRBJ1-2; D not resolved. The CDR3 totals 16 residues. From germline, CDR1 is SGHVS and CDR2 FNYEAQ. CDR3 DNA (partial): TGTGCCAGCAGCGACGGACTAGCGGGAGGGCGTAACGAC. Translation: CASSDGLAGGRND. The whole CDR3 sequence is CASSDGLAGGRNDYTF.

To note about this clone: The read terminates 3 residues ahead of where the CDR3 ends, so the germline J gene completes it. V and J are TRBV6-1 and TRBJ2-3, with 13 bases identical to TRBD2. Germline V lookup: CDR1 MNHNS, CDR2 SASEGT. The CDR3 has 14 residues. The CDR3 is CASSEPGLAGPQYF. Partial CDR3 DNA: TGTGCCAGCAGTGAACCGGGACTAGCGGGACCG.

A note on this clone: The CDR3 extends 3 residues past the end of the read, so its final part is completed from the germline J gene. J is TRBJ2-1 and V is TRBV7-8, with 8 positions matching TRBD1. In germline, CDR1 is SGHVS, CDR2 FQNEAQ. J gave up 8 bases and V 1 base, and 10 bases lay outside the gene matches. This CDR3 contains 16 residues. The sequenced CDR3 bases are TGTGCCAGCAGCTTAGTAGGGCCCAAGACAGGGGATGAG. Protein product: CASSLVGPKTGDE. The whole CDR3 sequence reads CASSLVGPKTGDEQFF.

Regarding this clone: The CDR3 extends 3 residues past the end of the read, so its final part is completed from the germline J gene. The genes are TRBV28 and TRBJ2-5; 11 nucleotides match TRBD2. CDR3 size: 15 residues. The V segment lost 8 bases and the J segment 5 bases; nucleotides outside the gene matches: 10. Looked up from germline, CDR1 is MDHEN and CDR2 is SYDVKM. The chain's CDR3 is CASSISGGGWETQYF. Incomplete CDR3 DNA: TGTGCCAGCTCAATTAGCGGGGGGGGTTGGGAGACC.

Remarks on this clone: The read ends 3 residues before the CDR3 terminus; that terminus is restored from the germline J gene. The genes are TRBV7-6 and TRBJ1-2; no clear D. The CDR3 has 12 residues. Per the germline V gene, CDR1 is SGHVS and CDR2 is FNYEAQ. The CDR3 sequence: CASSFDLDDYTF. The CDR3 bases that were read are TGTGCCAGCAGCTTCGACTTAGACGAC.

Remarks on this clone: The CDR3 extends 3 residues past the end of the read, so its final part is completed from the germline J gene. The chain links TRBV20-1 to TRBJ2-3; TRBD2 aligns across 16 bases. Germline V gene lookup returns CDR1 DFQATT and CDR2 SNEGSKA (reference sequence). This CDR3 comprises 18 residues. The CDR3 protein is CSAKGLAGGQGTQETQYF. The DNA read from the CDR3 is TGCAGTGCTAAGGGACTAGCGGGAGGGCAGGGGACTCAAGAGACG.

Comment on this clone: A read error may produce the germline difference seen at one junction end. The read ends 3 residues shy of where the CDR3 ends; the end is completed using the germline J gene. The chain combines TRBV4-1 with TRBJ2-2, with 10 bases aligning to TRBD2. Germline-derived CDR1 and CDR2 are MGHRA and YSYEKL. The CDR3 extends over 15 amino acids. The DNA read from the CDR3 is TGCACCAGCAGTCCACTAGCGGGACGTACCGGGGAG. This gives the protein CTSSPLAGRTGE. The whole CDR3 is CTSSPLAGRTGELFF.

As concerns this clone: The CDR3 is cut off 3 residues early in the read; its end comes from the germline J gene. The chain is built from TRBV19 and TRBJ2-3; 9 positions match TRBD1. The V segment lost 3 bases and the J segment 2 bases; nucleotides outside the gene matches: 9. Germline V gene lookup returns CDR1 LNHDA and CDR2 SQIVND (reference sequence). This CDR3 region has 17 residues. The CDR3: CASSMRDRVPTTDTQYF. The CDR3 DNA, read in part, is TGTGCCAGTAGTATGAGGGACAGGGTCCCCACCACAGATACG.

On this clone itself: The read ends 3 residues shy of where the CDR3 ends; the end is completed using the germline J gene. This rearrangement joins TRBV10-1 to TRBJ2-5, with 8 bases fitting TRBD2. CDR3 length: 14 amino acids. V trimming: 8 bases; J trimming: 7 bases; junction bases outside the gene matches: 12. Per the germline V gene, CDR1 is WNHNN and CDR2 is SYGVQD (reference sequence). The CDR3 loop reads CASSDSGTGGTQYF. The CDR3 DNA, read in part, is TGCGCCAGCTCGGATAGCGGGACTGGCGGGACC.

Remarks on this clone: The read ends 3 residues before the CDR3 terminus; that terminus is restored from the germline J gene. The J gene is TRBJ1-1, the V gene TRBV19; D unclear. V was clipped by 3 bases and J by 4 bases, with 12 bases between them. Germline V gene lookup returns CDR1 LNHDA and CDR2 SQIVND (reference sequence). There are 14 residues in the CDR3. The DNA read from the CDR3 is TGTGCCAGTAGTATTGACCGGGTCTCCACTGAA. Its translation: CASSIDRVSTE. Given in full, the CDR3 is CASSIDRVSTEAFF.

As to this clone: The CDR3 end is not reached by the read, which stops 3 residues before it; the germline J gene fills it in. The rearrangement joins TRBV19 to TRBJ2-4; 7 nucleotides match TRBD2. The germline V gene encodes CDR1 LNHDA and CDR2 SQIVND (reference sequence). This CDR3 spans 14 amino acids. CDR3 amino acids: CASSMGGGSVGQYF. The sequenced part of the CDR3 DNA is TGTGCCAGTAGTATGGGGGGGGGATCCGTGGGT.

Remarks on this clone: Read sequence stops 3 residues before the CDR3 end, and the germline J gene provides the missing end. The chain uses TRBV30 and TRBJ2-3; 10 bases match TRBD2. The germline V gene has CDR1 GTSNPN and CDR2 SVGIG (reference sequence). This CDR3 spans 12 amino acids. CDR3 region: CAWSTSGETQYF. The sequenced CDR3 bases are TGTGCCTGGAGTACTAGCGGGGAGACG.

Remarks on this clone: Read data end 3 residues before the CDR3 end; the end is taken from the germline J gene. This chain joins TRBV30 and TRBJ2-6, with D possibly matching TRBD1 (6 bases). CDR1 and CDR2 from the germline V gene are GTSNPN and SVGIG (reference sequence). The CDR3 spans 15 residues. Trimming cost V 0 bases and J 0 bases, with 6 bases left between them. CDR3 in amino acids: CAWSVGGSGANVLTF. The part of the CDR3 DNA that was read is TGTGCCTGGAGTGTAGGGGGCTCTGGGGCCAACGTC. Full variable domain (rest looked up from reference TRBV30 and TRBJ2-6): SQTIHQWPATLVQPVGSPLSLECTVEGTSNPNLYWYRQAAGRGLQLLFYSVGIGQISSEVPQNLSASRPQDRQFILSSKKLLLSDSGFYLCAWSVGGSGANVLTFGAGSRLTVL.

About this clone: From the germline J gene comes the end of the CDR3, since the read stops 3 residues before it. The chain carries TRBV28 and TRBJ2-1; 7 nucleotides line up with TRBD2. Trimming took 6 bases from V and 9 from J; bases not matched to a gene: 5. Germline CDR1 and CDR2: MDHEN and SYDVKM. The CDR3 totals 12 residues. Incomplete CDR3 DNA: TGTGCCAGCAGGTCGAGCGGGATTGAG. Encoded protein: CASRSSGIE. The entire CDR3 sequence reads CASRSSGIEQFF.

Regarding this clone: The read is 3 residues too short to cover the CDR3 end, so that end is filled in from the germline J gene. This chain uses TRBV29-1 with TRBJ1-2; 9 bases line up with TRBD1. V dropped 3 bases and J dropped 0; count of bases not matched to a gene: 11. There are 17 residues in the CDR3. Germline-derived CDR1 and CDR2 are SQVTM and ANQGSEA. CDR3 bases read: TGCAGCGTTGATATCCGGACAGGGGAAAAAGCTAACTATGGC. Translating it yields CSVDIRTGEKANYG. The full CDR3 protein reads CSVDIRTGEKANYGYTF.

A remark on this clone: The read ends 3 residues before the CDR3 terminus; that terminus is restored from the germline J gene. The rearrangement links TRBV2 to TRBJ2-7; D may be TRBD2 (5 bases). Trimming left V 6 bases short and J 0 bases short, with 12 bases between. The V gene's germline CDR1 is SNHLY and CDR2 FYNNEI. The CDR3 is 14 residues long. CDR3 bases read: TGTGCCAGCAGCTCCCCCGGGGACTCCTACGAG. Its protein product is CASSSPGDSYE. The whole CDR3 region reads CASSSPGDSYEQYF.

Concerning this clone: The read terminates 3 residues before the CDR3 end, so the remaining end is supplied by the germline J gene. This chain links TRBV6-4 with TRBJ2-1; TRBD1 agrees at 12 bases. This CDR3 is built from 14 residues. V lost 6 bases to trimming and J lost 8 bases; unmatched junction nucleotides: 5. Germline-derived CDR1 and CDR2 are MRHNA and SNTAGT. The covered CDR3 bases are TGTGCCAGCAGCGACCGGGACAGGGGGCATGAG. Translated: CASSDRDRGHE. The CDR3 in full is CASSDRDRGHEQFF.

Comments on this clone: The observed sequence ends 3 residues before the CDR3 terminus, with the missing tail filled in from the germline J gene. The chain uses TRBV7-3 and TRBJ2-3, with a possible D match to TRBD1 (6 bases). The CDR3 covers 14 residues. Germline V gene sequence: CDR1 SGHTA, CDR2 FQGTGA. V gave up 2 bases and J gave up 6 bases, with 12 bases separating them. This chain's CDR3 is CASSLGRGADTQYF. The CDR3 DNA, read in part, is TGTGCCAGCAGCTTAGGCAGGGGAGCGGATACG.

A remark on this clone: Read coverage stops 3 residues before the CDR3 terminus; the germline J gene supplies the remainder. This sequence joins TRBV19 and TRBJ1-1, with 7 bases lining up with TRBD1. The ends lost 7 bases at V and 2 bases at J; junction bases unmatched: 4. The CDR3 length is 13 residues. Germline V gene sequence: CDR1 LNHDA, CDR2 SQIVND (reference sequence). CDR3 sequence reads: CASTRTGNTEAFF. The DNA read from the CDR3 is TGTGCCAGTACTAGGACAGGAAACACTGAA. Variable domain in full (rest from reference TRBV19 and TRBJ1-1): DGGITQSPKYLFRKEGQNVTLSCEQNLNHDAMYWYRQDPGQGLRLIYYSQIVNDFQKGDIAEGYSVSREKKESFPLTVTSAQKNPTAFYLCASTRTGNTEAFFGQGTRLTVV.

The sequenced part of the CDR3 DNA is TGTGCCAGCAGTGAAGGGGAGAGCGGCAGAGAGACC. As protein: CASSEGESGRET. The whole CDR3 protein reads CASSEGESGRETQYF. The V call is TRBV2, the J call TRBJ2-5, with a possible D match to TRBD2 (5 bases). The read terminates 3 residues ahead of where the CDR3 ends, so the germline J gene completes it. The CDR3 has 15 residues. V gave up 1 base and J gave up 4 bases, with 13 bases separating them. Germline CDR1 SNHLY, CDR2 FYNNEI.

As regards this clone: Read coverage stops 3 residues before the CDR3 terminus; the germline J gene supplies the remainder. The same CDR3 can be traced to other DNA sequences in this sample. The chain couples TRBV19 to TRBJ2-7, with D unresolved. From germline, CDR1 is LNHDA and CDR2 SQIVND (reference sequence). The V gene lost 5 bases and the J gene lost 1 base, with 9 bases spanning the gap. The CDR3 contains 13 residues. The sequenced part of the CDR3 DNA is TGTGCCAGTAGTGGTACACCATCCTACGAG. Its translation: CASSGTPSYE. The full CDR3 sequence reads CASSGTPSYEQYF.

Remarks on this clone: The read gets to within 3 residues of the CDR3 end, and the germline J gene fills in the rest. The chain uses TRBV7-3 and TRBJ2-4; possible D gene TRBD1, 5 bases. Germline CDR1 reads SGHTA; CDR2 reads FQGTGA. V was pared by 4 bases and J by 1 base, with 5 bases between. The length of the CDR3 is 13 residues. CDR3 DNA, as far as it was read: TGTGCCAGCAGCTCAGGGGCCAAAAACATT. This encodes CASSSGAKNI. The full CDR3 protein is CASSSGAKNIQYF.

The covered CDR3 bases are TGTGCCAGCAGTTCTCAGACAGGTTCCTACGAG. Its protein product is CASSSQTGSYE. The whole CDR3 sequence reads CASSSQTGSYEQYF. This rearrangement joins TRBV6-2 or TRBV6-3 to TRBJ2-7, with D possibly matching TRBD1 (6 bases). The read comes to an end 3 residues before the CDR3 does, leaving the germline J gene to fill in the end. Germline V gene sequence: CDR1 MNHEY, CDR2 SVGEGT. CDR3 length: 14 amino acids. V was cut by 4 bases and J by 1 base, with 11 bases left in between.

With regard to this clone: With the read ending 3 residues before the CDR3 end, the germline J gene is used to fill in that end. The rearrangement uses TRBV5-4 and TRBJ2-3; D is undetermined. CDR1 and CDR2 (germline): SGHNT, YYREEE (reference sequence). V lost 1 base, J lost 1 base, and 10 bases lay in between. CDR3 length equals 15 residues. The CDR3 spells CASSLRQVGTDTQYF. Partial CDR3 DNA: TGTGCCAGCAGCTTGAGGCAGGTGGGCACAGATACG.

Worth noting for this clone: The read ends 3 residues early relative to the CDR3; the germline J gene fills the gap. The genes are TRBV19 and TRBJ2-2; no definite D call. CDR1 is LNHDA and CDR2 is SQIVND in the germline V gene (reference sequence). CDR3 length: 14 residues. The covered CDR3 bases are TGTGCCAGTGGGCCTGGGCAGGAGTATTCACCG. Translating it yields CASGPGQEYSP. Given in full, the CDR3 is CASGPGQEYSPLFF. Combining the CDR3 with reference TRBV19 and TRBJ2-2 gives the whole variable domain DGGITQSPKYLFRKEGQNVTLSCEQNLNHDAMYWYRQDPGQGLRLIYYSQIVNDFQKGDIAEGYSVSREKKESFPLTVTSAQKNPTAFYLCASGPGQEYSPLFFGEGSRLTVL.